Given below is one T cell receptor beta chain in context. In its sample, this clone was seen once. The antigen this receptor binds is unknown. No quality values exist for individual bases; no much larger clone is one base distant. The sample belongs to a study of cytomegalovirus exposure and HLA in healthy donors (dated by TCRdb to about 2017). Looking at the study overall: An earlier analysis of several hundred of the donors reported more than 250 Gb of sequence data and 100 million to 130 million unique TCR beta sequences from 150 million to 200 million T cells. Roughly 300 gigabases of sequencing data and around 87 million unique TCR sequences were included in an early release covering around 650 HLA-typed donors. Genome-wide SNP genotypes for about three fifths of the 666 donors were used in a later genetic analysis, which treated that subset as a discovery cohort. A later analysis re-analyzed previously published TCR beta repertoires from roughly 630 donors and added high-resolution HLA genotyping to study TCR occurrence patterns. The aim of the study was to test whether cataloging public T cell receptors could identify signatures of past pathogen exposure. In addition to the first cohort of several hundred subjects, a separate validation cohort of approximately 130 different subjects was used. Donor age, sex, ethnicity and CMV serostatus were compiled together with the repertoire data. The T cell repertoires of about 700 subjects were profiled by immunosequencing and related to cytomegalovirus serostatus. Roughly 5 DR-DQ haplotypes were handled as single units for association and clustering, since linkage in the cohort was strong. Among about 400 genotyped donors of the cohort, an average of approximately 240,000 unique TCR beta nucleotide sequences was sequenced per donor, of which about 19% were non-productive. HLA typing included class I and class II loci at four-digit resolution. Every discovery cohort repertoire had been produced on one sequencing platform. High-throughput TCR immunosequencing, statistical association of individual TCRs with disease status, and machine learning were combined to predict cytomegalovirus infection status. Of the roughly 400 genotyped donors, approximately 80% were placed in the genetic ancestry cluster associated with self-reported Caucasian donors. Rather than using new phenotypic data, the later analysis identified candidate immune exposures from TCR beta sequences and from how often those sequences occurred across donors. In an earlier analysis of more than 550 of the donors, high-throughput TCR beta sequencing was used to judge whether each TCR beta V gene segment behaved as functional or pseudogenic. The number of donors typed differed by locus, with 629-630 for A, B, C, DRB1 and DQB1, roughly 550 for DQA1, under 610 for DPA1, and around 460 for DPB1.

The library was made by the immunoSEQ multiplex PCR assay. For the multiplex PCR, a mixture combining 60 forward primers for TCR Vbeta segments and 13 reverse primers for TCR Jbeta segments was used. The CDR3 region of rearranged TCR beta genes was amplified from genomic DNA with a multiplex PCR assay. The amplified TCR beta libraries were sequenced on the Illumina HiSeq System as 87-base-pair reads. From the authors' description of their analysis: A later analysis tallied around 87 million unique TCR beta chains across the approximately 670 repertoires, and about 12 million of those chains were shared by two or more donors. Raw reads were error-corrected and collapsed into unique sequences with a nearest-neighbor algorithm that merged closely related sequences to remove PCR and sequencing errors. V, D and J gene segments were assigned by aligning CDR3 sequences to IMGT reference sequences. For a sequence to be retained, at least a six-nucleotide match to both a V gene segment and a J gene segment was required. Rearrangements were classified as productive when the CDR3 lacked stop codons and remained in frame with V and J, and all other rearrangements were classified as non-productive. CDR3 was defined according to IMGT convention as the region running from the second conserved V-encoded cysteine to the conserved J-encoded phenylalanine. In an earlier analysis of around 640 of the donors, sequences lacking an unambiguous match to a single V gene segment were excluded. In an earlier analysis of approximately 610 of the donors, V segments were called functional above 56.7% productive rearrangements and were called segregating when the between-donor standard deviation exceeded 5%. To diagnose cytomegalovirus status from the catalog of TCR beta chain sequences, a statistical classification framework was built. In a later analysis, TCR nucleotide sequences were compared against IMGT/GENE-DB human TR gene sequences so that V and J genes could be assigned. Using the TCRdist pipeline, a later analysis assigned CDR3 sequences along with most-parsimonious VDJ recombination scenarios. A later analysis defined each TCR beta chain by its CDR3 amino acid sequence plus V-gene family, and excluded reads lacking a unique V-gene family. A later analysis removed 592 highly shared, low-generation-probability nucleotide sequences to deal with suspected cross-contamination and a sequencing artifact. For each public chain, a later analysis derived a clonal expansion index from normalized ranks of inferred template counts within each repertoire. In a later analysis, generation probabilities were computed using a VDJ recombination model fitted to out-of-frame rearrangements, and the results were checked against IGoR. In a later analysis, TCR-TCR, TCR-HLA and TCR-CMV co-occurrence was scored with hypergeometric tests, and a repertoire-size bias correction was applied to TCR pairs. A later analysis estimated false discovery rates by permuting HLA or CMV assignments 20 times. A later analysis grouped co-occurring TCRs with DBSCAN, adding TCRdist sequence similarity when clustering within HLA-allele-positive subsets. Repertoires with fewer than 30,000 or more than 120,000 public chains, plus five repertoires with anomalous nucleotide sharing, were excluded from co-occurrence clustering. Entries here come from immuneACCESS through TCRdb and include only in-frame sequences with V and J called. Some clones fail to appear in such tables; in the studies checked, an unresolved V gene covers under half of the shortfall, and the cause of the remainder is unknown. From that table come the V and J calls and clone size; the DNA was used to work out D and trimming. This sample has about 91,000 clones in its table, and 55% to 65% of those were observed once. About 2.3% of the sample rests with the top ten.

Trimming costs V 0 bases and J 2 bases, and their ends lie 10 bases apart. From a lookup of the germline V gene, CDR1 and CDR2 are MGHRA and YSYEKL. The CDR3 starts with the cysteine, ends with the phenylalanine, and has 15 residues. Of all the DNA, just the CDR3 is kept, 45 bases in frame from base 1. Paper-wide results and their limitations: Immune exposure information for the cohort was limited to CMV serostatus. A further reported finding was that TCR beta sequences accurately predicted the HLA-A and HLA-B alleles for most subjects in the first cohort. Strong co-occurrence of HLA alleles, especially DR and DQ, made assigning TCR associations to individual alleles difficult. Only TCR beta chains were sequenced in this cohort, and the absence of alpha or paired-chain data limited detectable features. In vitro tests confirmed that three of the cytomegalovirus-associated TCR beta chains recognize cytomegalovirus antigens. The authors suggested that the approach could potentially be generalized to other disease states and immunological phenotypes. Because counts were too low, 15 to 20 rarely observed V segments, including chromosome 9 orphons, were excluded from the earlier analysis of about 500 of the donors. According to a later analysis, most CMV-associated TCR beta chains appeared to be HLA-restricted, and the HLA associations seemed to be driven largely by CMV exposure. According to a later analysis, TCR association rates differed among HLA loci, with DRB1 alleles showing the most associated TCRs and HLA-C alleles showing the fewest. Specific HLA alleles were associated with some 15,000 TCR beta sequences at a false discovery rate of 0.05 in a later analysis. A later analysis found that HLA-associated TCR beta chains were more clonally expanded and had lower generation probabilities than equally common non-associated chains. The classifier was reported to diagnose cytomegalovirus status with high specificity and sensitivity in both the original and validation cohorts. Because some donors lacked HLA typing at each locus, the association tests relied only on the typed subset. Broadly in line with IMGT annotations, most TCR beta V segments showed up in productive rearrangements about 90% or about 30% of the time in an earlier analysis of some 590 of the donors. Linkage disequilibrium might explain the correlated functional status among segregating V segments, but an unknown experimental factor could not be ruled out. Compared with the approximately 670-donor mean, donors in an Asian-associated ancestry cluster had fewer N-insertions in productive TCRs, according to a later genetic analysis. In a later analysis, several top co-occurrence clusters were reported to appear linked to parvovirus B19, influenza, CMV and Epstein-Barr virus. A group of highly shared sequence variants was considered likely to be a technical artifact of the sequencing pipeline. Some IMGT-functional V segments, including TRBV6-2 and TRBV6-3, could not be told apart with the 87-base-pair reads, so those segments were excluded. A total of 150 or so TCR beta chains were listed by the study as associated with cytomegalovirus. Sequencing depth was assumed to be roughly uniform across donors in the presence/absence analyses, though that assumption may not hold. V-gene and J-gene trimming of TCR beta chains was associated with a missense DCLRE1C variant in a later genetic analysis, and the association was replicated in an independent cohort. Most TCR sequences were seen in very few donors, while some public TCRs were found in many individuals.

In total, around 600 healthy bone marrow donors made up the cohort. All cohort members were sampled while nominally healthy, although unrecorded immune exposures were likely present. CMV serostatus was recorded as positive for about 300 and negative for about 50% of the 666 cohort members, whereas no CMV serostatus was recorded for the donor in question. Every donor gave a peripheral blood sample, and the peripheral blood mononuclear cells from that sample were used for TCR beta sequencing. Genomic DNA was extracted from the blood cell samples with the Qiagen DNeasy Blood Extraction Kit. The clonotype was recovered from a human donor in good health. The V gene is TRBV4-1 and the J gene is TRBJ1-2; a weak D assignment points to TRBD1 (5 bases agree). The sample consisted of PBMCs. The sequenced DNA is TGCGCCAGCAGCCAAGATCCGACAGCGAACTATGGCTACACCTTC. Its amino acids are CASSQDPTANYGYTF.